The 9 T cell receptor beta chains reported below all come from one sample, sequenced in a study of blood T cell repertoires in COVID-19. The data were produced by immunoSEQ multiplex PCR, yet TCRdb's version contains in-frame clones alone and is incomplete. Of 150,000 to 180,000 clones in the sample, 75% to 85% are singletons; the top ten hold around 10%. Sequenced: peripheral blood. Receptors originate from a woman aged 55-70 years with COVID-19, enrolled during active disease.

J is TRBJ2-3 and V is TRBV5-1, with TRBD2 matching over 12 bases. CDR3 size: 16 residues. V shed 4 bases, J shed 6 bases, and the junction held 9 bases outside the gene matches. Germline CDR1 reads SGHRS; CDR2 reads YFSETQ. CDR3 nucleotide sequence: TGCGCCAGCAGCCTGCAACTAGCGGGAGGCGGTGATACGCAGTATTTT. Encoded protein: CASSLQLAGGGDTQYF.

This clone came up once. This rearrangement joins TRBV30 to TRBJ2-3, with TRBD2 as a possible D gene (6 bases). Trimming stripped 1 base from V and 0 bases from J, with 14 bases between. The V gene's germline CDR1 is GTSNPN and CDR2 SVGIG (reference sequence). This CDR3 comprises 16 residues. This CDR3 is CAWSAPGRGSTDTQYF. The CDR3, as DNA: TGTGCCTGGAGTGCCCCCGGACGGGGGAGCACAGATACGCAGTATTTT. Complete variable domain (other parts from reference TRBV30 and TRBJ2-3): SQTIHQWPATLVQPVGSPLSLECTVEGTSNPNLYWYRQAAGRGLQLLFYSVGIGQISSEVPQNLSASRPQDRQFILSSKKLLLSDSGFYLCAWSAPGRGSTDTQYFGPGTRLTVL.

This sequence joins TRBV6-5 and TRBJ2-3; 7 positions agree with TRBD2. Germline lookup yields CDR1 MNHEY and CDR2 SVGAGI. CDR3 size: 12 residues. Germline trimming cut 10 bases from V and 6 bases from J; bases unmatched to any gene: 7. The CDR3 region is CATRTSRDTQYF. The DNA of the CDR3 is TGTGCCACCCGGACTAGTCGGGATACGCAGTATTTT.

This rearrangement joins TRBV6-4 to TRBJ2-7, with D tentatively TRBD2 (5 bases). Germline V gives CDR1 MRHNA, CDR2 SNTAGT. V gave up 1 base and J gave up 7 bases, with 11 bases separating them. The CDR3 covers 13 residues. The CDR3 DNA reads TGTGCCAGCAGTGACTTCACTAGTAGGGAGCAGTACTTC. Its protein product is CASSDFTSREQYF.

This chain joins TRBV10-1 and TRBJ2-7; the match to TRBD2 covers 10 bases. This CDR3 region has 14 residues. Unmatched junction bases numbered 3, after V lost 3 bases and J lost 4 bases. Germline values: CDR1 WNHNN, CDR2 SYGVQD (reference sequence). The CDR3 loop reads CASSEQREGYEQYF. CDR3 DNA sequence: TGCGCCAGCAGTGAACAGCGGGAGGGTTACGAGCAGTACTTC.

The chain uses TRBV19 and TRBJ1-2, with D unclear. The CDR3 runs to 13 residues. Germline CDR1 is LNHDA and CDR2 is SQIVND (reference sequence). Deletions cut 9 bases from V and 4 bases from J, with 15 bases between. The CDR3 reads CASNEPPVYGYTF. For the CDR3, the DNA is TGTGCCAGCAATGAACCCCCGGTCTATGGCTACACCTTC.

The chain employs TRBV11-2 and TRBJ1-5; tentatively, D is TRBD1 (5 bases). From germline, CDR1 is SGHAT and CDR2 FQNNGV. The ends were cut back, 2 bases at V and 3 bases at J, with 8 bases in the middle. The CDR3 is 14 residues long. For the CDR3, the DNA is TGTGCCAGCAGCTTATTGACAGTCAATCAGCCCCAGCATTTT. Translated: CASSLLTVNQPQHF.

This chain uses TRBV7-2 with TRBJ1-2; 9 nucleotides match TRBD1. The V segment lost 3 bases and the J segment 7 bases; nucleotides outside the gene matches: 9. Germline CDR1 SGHTA, CDR2 FQGNSA. This CDR3 spans 15 amino acids. CDR3: CASSFRTGEESGYTF. In DNA, the CDR3 is TGTGCCAGCAGCTTTCGGACAGGGGAAGAGTCTGGCTACACCTTC.

V is TRBV5-1 and J is TRBJ1-1; D is unresolved. Per the germline V gene, CDR1 is SGHRS and CDR2 is YFSETQ. V dropped 0 bases and J dropped 1 base, with 7 bases sitting between them. The CDR3 length is 14 residues. The CDR3 DNA follows: TGCGCCAGCAGCTTGGAAAACAAGAACACTGAAGCTTTCTTT. Protein product: CASSLENKNTEAFF.